These 17 T cell receptor beta chains originate from one sample sequenced in a study of graft-versus-host responses after intestinal transplantation. The method was immunoSEQ multiplex PCR; TCRdb's version includes in-frame clones alone and lacks a portion of them. The table lists under 90,000 clones, 80% to 95% of them singletons. The sequenced sample was PBMCs, obtained 98 days after intestinal transplantation. The receptors were gathered from a human patient who received an intestinal transplant, so some T cells may come from the graft donor.

The count of this clone is one. The CDR3 DNA reads TGTGCCAGCAGCTCCCTCCTCCTACTAGCGGGAGAGGGTGCAGATACGCAGTATTTT. Translated: CASSSLLLLAGEGADTQYF. The chain is built from TRBV7-9 and TRBJ2-3; 11 positions agree with TRBD2. After removal of 4 bases from V and 4 bases from J, the junction contained 16 bases not matched to a gene. Germline loops: CDR1 SEHNR, CDR2 FQNEAQ (reference sequence). The CDR3 is 19 amino acids.

The rearrangement uses TRBV19 and TRBJ1-2; D might be TRBD1 (5 bases). Germline CDR1 is LNHDA and CDR2 is SQIVND (reference sequence). The CDR3 consists of 16 residues. The V and J ends lost 3 bases and 2 bases respectively, with 16 bases between them. Here the CDR3 reads CASSIQGGDLNYGYTF. As DNA, the CDR3 is TGTGCCAGTAGTATCCAGGGTGGGGATCTCAACTATGGCTACACCTTC.

The chain uses TRBV6-1 and TRBJ1-2; D may be TRBD1 (5 bases). There are 13 residues in the CDR3. CDR1 is MNHNS, CDR2 SASEGT, per germline. With 6 bases removed from V and 8 bases from J, the gap between germline ends came to 16 bases. Written as DNA, the CDR3 is TGTGCCAGCAGCCCCGGGGCGGGCCGGGGCTACACCTTC. It translates to CASSPGAGRGYTF.

The rearrangement links TRBV9 to TRBJ2-1; D remains ambiguous. CDR3 length: 16 residues. V lost 3 bases to trimming and J lost 6 bases, with 19 bases between them. Germline V lookup: CDR1 SGDLS, CDR2 YYNGEE. CDR3 sequence: CASSAASPVGFNEQFF. In DNA form, the CDR3 reads TGTGCCAGCAGCGCAGCCTCCCCCGTGGGGTTCAATGAGCAGTTCTTC.

The chain joins TRBV5-4 to TRBJ2-5, with D possibly matching TRBD2 (5 bases). Per germline, CDR1 SGHNT and CDR2 YYREEE (reference sequence). V was pared by 3 bases and J by 3 bases, with 18 bases between. The CDR3 extends over 16 amino acids. The CDR3 spells CASSSAYEGREETQYF. CDR3 bases: TGTGCCAGCAGCTCCGCTTATGAGGGTAGGGAAGAGACCCAGTACTTC.

This clone was counted once. The chain employs TRBV4-2 and TRBJ2-7; TRBD2 agrees at 8 bases. The CDR3 is 15 amino acids. The ends lost 0 bases at V and 4 bases at J; junction bases unmatched: 5. Looked up from germline, CDR1 is LGHNA and CDR2 is YNFKEQ. The CDR3 protein is CASSQDSGLAYEQYF. CDR3 nucleotide sequence: TGTGCCAGCAGCCAAGATTCAGGACTAGCATACGAGCAGTACTTC.

The chain has TRBV19 and TRBJ1-3; D call uncertain. The germline V gene encodes CDR1 LNHDA and CDR2 SQIVND (reference sequence). The V end lost 7 bases, the J end lost 0 bases, and 13 bases lay between the germline ends. This CDR3 spans 15 amino acids. CDR3 region: CASTLMRNSGNTIYF. CDR3 DNA sequence: TGTGCCAGTACCTTGATGCGGAACTCTGGAAACACCATATATTTT.

The V gene is TRBV6-5, the J gene TRBJ2-7; perhaps TRBD2 as D (5 bases). Per germline, CDR1 MNHEY and CDR2 SVGAGI. The CDR3 covers 14 residues. V was pared by 5 bases and J by 3 bases, with 14 bases between. The CDR3: CASSETGYIYEQYF. The DNA of the CDR3 is TGTGCCAGCAGTGAAACGGGGTACATCTACGAGCAGTACTTC.

This sequence joins TRBV6-1 and TRBJ1-4; D call uncertain. Per the germline V gene, CDR1 is MNHNS and CDR2 is SASEGT. With 1 base removed from V and 8 bases from J, the gap between germline ends came to 17 bases. The CDR3 contains 16 residues. The CDR3 bases are TGTGCCAGCAGTGAAGATTATGGGAACTCGGAAGAAAAACTGTTTTTT. Translating gives CASSEDYGNSEEKLFF.

The V gene is TRBV27, the J gene TRBJ2-4; no firm D call. The CDR3 loop spans 15 amino acids. Germline lookup yields CDR1 MNHEY and CDR2 SMNVEV (reference sequence). Trimming stripped 0 bases from V and 0 bases from J, with 6 bases between. CDR3 sequence (DNA): TGTGCCAGCAGTTTATCGGGCAGAGCCAAAAACATTCAGTACTTC. It encodes CASSLSGRAKNIQYF.

This rearrangement joins TRBV7-3 to TRBJ2-5; D not certain. Germline CDR1 and CDR2: SGHTA and FQGTGA. The CDR3 contains 16 residues. Trimming took 3 bases from V and 4 from J, leaving 18 bases between them. In DNA form, the CDR3 reads TGTGCCAGCAGCTTCGGTCGATCGACGTGGGGAGAGACCCAGTACTTC. Protein: CASSFGRSTWGETQYF.

The rearrangement uses TRBV28 and TRBJ1-1; a possible D gene is TRBD1 (6 bases). The CDR3 contains 15 residues. Between the trimmed V and J ends, which lost 5 bases and 1 base, there was a span of 14 bases. Germline V CDR1 and CDR2: MDHEN, SYDVKM. Here the CDR3 reads CASSLMVGANTEAFF. The DNA for the CDR3 is TGTGCCAGCAGTCTTATGGTGGGGGCGAACACTGAAGCTTTCTTT.

V gene TRBV2 combines with J gene TRBJ2-7, with 9 positions matching TRBD2. Germline-derived CDR1 and CDR2 are SNHLY and FYNNEI. V trimming: 1 base; J trimming: 2 bases; junction bases outside the gene matches: 0. The CDR3 covers 14 residues. CDR3 sequence reads: CASSEGGGAYEQYF. The CDR3 DNA is TGTGCCAGCAGTGAAGGCGGGGGGGCCTACGAGCAGTACTTC.

J is TRBJ1-3 and V is TRBV5-6; TRBD1 matches 7 bases. V dropped 4 bases and J dropped 4; count of bases not matched to a gene: 8. CDR3 length: 15 amino acids. Germline loops: CDR1 SGHDT, CDR2 YYEEEE. The CDR3 DNA reads as TGTGCCAGCAGCATAAGACAGGGCCTAGGAAACACCATATATTTT. Translation: CASSIRQGLGNTIYF.

The chain uses TRBV6-5 and TRBJ2-7, with D perhaps TRBD1 (6 bases). Per germline, CDR1 MNHEY and CDR2 SVGAGI. The CDR3 is made up of 14 amino acids. Trimming stripped 6 bases from V and 6 bases from J, with 18 bases between. As DNA, the CDR3 is TGTGCCAGCAGACCCTCCGGGACCAGGGGCGAGCAGTACTTC. This codes for CASRPSGTRGEQYF.

The CDR3 DNA follows: TGTGCCAGCAGTCCGGACAGCGCCTACGAGCAGTACTTC. It specifies CASSPDSAYEQYF. The rearrangement links TRBV5-4 to TRBJ2-7; D might be TRBD1 (6 bases). V lost 5 bases, J lost 2 bases, and 11 bases lay in between. This CDR3 has 13 amino acids. CDR1 is SGHNT, CDR2 YYREEE, per germline (reference sequence).

The genes are TRBV28 and TRBJ1-2; no firm D call. Trimming shortened V by 8 bases and J by 1 base, and 11 bases separated the two germline ends. The germline CDR1 and CDR2 sequences are MDHEN and SYDVKM. This CDR3 is 13 amino acids long. For the CDR3, the DNA is TGTGCCAGCTGTGAAGCCGTTAACTATGGCTACACCTTC. Amino acid sequence: CASCEAVNYGYTF.